This passage covers 25 T cell receptor beta chains from one sample sequenced in a study of T cell clonality in common variable immunodeficiency. Assay: immunoSEQ multiplex PCR; the TCRdb copy retains only in-frame clones and omits some. The table lists 51,000 or so clones, with no singletons. Material for sequencing was peripheral blood mononuclear cells. Receptor source: a person aged 18 to 69 in good health.

This clone came up many times. From the germline J gene comes the end of the CDR3, since the read stops 3 residues before it. The V and J genes are TRBV18 and TRBJ1-6, with D possibly matching TRBD1 (5 bases). This CDR3 has 17 residues. The V end was cut by 2 bases, the J end by 9 bases, with 20 bases between. Looked up from germline, CDR1 is KGHSH and CDR2 is LQKENI. This CDR3 is CASSPYPPQGNSSPLHF. Partial CDR3 DNA: TGTGCCAGCTCACCATATCCCCCCCAGGGAAACTCTTCACCC.

As for this clone: The read ends 3 residues before the CDR3 terminus; that terminus is restored from the germline J gene. The V gene is TRBV7-2, the J gene TRBJ2-3, with 7 bases matching TRBD2. There are 15 residues in the CDR3. Germline V gene lookup returns CDR1 SGHTA and CDR2 FQGNSA. CDR3 sequence: CASSRGGSGNQPQYF. The covered CDR3 bases are TGTGCCAGCAGCCGGGGAGGGTCTGGCAATCAGCCG.

There are many counts of this clone. From the germline J gene comes the end of the CDR3, since the read stops 3 residues before it. The chain is built from TRBV7-9 and TRBJ2-5; D not certain. Germline CDR1 SEHNR, CDR2 FQNEAQ (reference sequence). Trimming removed 1 base from V and 5 bases from J, with 8 bases in between. The CDR3 has 13 residues. The DNA read from the CDR3 is TGTGCCAGCAGCTTAGGCCAGGTCGAGACC. Translation gives CASSLGQVET. The complete CDR3 sequence is CASSLGQVETQYF.

This clone has at least ten counts. From the germline J gene comes the end of the CDR3, since the read stops 3 residues before it. This chain links TRBV30 with TRBJ1-4, with D uncertain. The CDR3 runs to 13 residues. V shed 0 bases and J shed 4 bases, with 6 bases lying between them. Germline lookup yields CDR1 GTSNPN and CDR2 SVGIG (reference sequence). The CDR3 is CAWSVQRNEKLFF. The CDR3 DNA, read in part, is TGTGCCTGGAGTGTCCAGCGTAATGAAAAA.

There are many counts of this clone. The CDR3 end lies 3 residues beyond the end of the read and is filled in from the germline J gene. The J gene is TRBJ2-6, the V gene TRBV18; TRBD2 matches 11 bases. Trimming at V came to 4 bases and at J to 0 bases, leaving 5 bases not matched to a gene. The V gene's germline CDR1 is KGHSH and CDR2 LQKENI. The CDR3 runs to 18 residues. CDR3 DNA (partial): TGTGCCAGCTCACGGTATAGCGGGAGGGCCTCTGGGGCCAACGTC. Translation: CASSRYSGRASGANV. In full, the CDR3 is CASSRYSGRASGANVLTF.

A remark on this clone: The missing CDR3 end, 3 residues past where the read stops, is filled in from the germline J gene. The rearrangement uses TRBV20-1 and TRBJ1-5; 9 bases are a match to TRBD1. Germline CDR1 is DFQATT and CDR2 is SNEGSKA (reference sequence). V lost 6 bases to trimming and J lost 3 bases; unmatched junction nucleotides: 9. The CDR3 is 15 amino acids. The CDR3 bases that were read are TGCAGTGCATCCGACAGGGGGAACTACAATCAGCCC. It specifies CSASDRGNYNQP. The full CDR3 protein reads CSASDRGNYNQPQHF.

This clone was counted only a few times. CDR3 DNA (partial): TGCGCCAGCAGCTTGGCCGTGACAGGGGGCAGGAGCTCCTATAATTCACCG. This gives the protein CASSLAVTGGRSSYNSP. The complete CDR3 sequence is CASSLAVTGGRSSYNSPLFF. The chain joins TRBV5-1 to TRBJ2-2; 10 bases agree with TRBD1. Read coverage stops 3 residues before the CDR3 terminus; the germline J gene supplies the remainder. This CDR3 has 20 residues. Per the germline V gene, CDR1 is SGHRS and CDR2 is YFSETQ.

This clone was counted ten times or more. The read terminates 3 residues before the CDR3 end, so the remaining end is supplied by the germline J gene. The chain has TRBV19 and TRBJ1-5; 9 bases map to TRBD1. This CDR3 region has 17 residues. Germline CDR1 is LNHDA and CDR2 is SQIVND (reference sequence). The V and J ends lost 5 bases and 0 bases, in that order; junction bases with no gene match: 8. The CDR3 region is CASSLTTGGYSNQPQHF. CDR3 DNA, as far as it was read: TGTGCCAGTAGTCTTACGACAGGGGGTTATAGCAATCAGCCC.

This clone was recorded many times. The CDR3 extends 3 residues past the end of the read, so its final part is completed from the germline J gene. This chain joins TRBV7-6 and TRBJ2-1; TRBD2 matches 10 bases. Trimming cost V 7 bases and J 7 bases; bases outside gene matches: 13. Looked up from germline, CDR1 is SGHVS and CDR2 is FNYEAQ. The CDR3 has 16 residues. CDR3 protein: CASTTAPSGSSNEQFF. The DNA read from the CDR3 is TGTGCCAGCACCACAGCCCCTAGCGGGAGTTCTAATGAG.

There are many counts of this clone. The DNA ends 3 residues before the CDR3 does, and the rest of the CDR3 is filled in from the germline J gene. The chain is built from TRBV7-9 and TRBJ2-7, with 9 nucleotides matching TRBD1. Trimming removed 5 bases from V and 5 bases from J; junction bases left unmatched: 4. The V gene's germline CDR1 is SEHNR and CDR2 FQNEAQ (reference sequence). The CDR3 spans 13 residues. CDR3 DNA, as far as it was read: TGTGCCAGCAGCCCACAGGGGGCCCACGAG. It is translated as CASSPQGAHE. The whole CDR3 sequence is CASSPQGAHEQYF.

The sample holds many counts of this clone. The read stops 3 residues short of the end of the CDR3; the missing end is completed from the germline J gene. The chain combines TRBV5-4 with TRBJ1-1; 9 bases map to TRBD1. Germline CDR1 reads SGHNT; CDR2 reads YYREEE (reference sequence). The CDR3 is made up of 13 amino acids. The CDR3 DNA, read in part, is TGTGCCAGCACGCTCAGACAGGGGGGCTTA. This sequence encodes CASTLRQGGL. The whole CDR3 region reads CASTLRQGGLAFF.

The table lists this clone with many counts. The read ends 3 residues early relative to the CDR3; the germline J gene fills the gap. The genes are TRBV19 and TRBJ2-1; TRBD2 agrees at 7 bases. CDR3 length: 15 residues. Trimming at V came to 9 bases and at J to 2 bases, leaving 10 bases not matched to a gene. Per the germline V gene, CDR1 is LNHDA and CDR2 is SQIVND (reference sequence). CDR3 residues: CASGRLSGTYNEQFF. The CDR3 bases that were read are TGTGCCAGCGGGAGGCTTAGCGGAACCTACAATGAG.

This clone was seen at least ten times. The read terminates 3 residues before the CDR3 end, so the remaining end is supplied by the germline J gene. The genes are TRBV6-4 and TRBJ2-6, with 7 bases identical to TRBD2. CDR3 length: 16 amino acids. Germline V gene data show CDR1 as MRHNA and CDR2 as SNTAGT. V was pared by 2 bases and J by 3 bases, with 4 bases of the junction left unmatched. The covered CDR3 bases are TGTGCCAGCAGTGACGGGGGGGAAGGTGGGGCCAACGTC. Translating it yields CASSDGGEGGANV. The entire CDR3 is CASSDGGEGGANVLTF.

This clone has more than one count but fewer than ten. The read terminates 3 residues ahead of where the CDR3 ends, so the germline J gene completes it. The chain has TRBV7-9 and TRBJ1-5, with D perhaps TRBD1 (5 bases). The CDR3 consists of 14 residues. V was trimmed by 3 bases and J by 7 bases, leaving 13 bases between them. CDR1 and CDR2 from the germline V gene are SEHNR and FQNEAQ (reference sequence). CDR3 sequence reads: CASSLGWGYQPQHF. CDR3 DNA, as far as it was read: TGTGCCAGCAGCTTGGGTTGGGGCTACCAGCCC.

With regard to this clone: Read sequence stops 3 residues before the CDR3 end, and the germline J gene provides the missing end. V usage is TRBV6-1 and J usage is TRBJ2-7; 11 bases map to TRBD1. This CDR3 spans 16 amino acids. Germline trimming cut 0 bases from V and 6 bases from J; bases unmatched to any gene: 7. The germline V gene has CDR1 MNHNS and CDR2 SASEGT. Incomplete CDR3 DNA: TGTGCCAGCAGTGAAGCCGTAAGGACAGGGGGCGGCGAG. Its translation: CASSEAVRTGGGE. The whole CDR3 sequence reads CASSEAVRTGGGEQYF.

At least ten counts were recorded for this clone. Read data end 3 residues before the CDR3 end; the end is taken from the germline J gene. This rearrangement joins TRBV30 to TRBJ2-3, with 8 bases fitting TRBD2. V dropped 4 bases and J dropped 8; count of bases not matched to a gene: 14. From germline, CDR1 is GTSNPN and CDR2 SVGIG (reference sequence). There are 15 residues in the CDR3. The CDR3 DNA, read in part, is TGTGCCTGGACCGAACGGGGGGGGGCTCGGGCTACG. Its translation is CAWTERGGARAT. The entire CDR3 reads CAWTERGGARATQYF.

This clone was recorded at least ten times. The read ends 3 residues shy of where the CDR3 ends; the end is completed using the germline J gene. The V call is TRBV11-3, the J call TRBJ2-3; no definite D call. This CDR3 region has 13 residues. V lost 2 bases to trimming and J lost 2 bases, with 5 bases between them. Germline assignment: CDR1 SGHNT and CDR2 YENEEA. The sequenced CDR3 bases are TGTGCCAGCAGCTTAAGGGCCACAGATACG. Translated, it gives CASSLRATDT. The complete CDR3 reads CASSLRATDTQYF.

Ten or more counts support this clone. Read sequence stops 3 residues before the CDR3 end, and the germline J gene provides the missing end. The V and J genes are TRBV11-2 and TRBJ2-3, with 9 bases identical to TRBD1. Germline lookup yields CDR1 SGHAT and CDR2 FQNNGV. The CDR3 runs to 15 residues. The CDR3 is CASSLRDRASRTQYF. The sequenced CDR3 bases are TGTGCCAGCAGCTTGCGGGACAGGGCATCCCGGACG.

This clone was seen at least ten times. The read ends 3 residues before the CDR3 terminus; that terminus is restored from the germline J gene. This chain joins TRBV18 and TRBJ1-1; weak D call: TRBD1 (5 bases). CDR3 length: 16 residues. The V and J ends lost 7 bases and 0 bases respectively, with 18 bases between them. Germline V gene lookup returns CDR1 KGHSH and CDR2 LQKENI. The CDR3 here is CASFALRGGVNTEAFF. The part of the CDR3 DNA that was read is TGTGCCAGCTTCGCCCTCCGGGGGGGAGTGAACACTGAA.

The table lists this clone with a few counts. The read stops 3 residues short of the end of the CDR3; the missing end is completed from the germline J gene. The rearrangement joins TRBV7-6 to TRBJ2-1; D gene unclear. This CDR3 region has 15 residues. Germline CDR1 and CDR2: SGHVS and FNYEAQ. Trimming removed 1 base at V and 0 bases at J, with 7 bases between. The part of the CDR3 DNA that was read is TGTGCCAGCAGCTTAGTAGCCAGCTCCTACAATGAG. Translated: CASSLVASSYNE. In full, the CDR3 is CASSLVASSYNEQFF.

This clone was counted many times. The read gets to within 3 residues of the CDR3 end, and the germline J gene fills in the rest. The chain employs TRBV5-1 and TRBJ1-4; 7 bases agree with TRBD1. J lost 0 bases, V lost 5 bases, and 1 base had no gene match. The CDR3 covers 14 residues. Germline CDR1 reads SGHRS; CDR2 reads YFSETQ. CDR3 region: CASRGTATNEKLFF. CDR3 bases read: TGCGCCAGCAGAGGGACAGCAACTAATGAAAAA. Drawing the rest from reference TRBV5-1 and TRBJ1-4, the complete variable domain is KAGVTQTPRYLIKTRGQQVTLSCSPISGHRSVSWYQQTPGQGLQFLFEYFSETQRNKGNFPGRFSGRQFSNSRSEMNVSTLELGDSALYLCASRGTATNEKLFFGSGTQLSVL.

This clone was recorded many times. The DNA ends 3 residues before the CDR3 does, and the rest of the CDR3 is filled in from the germline J gene. V usage is TRBV7-9 and J usage is TRBJ1-5, with a weak D call TRBD1 (5 bases). Per the germline V gene, CDR1 is SEHNR and CDR2 is FQNEAQ (reference sequence). The V end was cut by 5 bases, the J end by 7 bases, with 15 bases between. The CDR3 contains 14 residues. The CDR3: CASSTGGGGQPQHF. The DNA read from the CDR3 is TGTGCCAGCAGCACCGGCGGGGGTGGCCAGCCC.

This clone was recorded at least ten times. From the germline J gene comes the end of the CDR3, since the read stops 3 residues before it. V gene TRBV19 combines with J gene TRBJ2-7, with a possible D match to TRBD1 (5 bases). The CDR3 has 13 residues. Trimming removed 3 bases at V and 2 bases at J, with 8 bases between. CDR1 is LNHDA, CDR2 SQIVND, per germline (reference sequence). The sequenced part of the CDR3 DNA is TGTGCCAGTAGTATGGGGCTTACCTACGAG. It translates to CASSMGLTYE. The complete CDR3 sequence is CASSMGLTYEQYF.

This clone showed up many times. The CDR3 extends 3 residues past the end of the read, so its final part is completed from the germline J gene. This chain links TRBV30 with TRBJ1-1; D gene unclear. The CDR3 is 13 amino acids. CDR1 and CDR2 (germline): GTSNPN, SVGIG (reference sequence). The V and J ends lost 8 bases and 1 base respectively, with 14 bases between them. This chain's CDR3 is CAGIGQTNTEAFF. Incomplete CDR3 DNA: TGTGCCGGGATTGGGCAGACGAACACTGAA.

This clone was observed at least ten times. Sequencing ends 3 residues short of the CDR3 end; the germline J gene provides the rest. The chain combines TRBV18 with TRBJ1-4; D may be TRBD1 (6 bases). The germline V and J ends were trimmed by 3 bases and 0 bases, with 17 bases remaining between them. The CDR3 runs 18 residues. Looked up from germline, CDR1 is KGHSH and CDR2 is LQKENI. CDR3 amino acids: CASSPIGQSPATNEKLFF. CDR3 DNA (partial): TGTGCCAGCTCACCGATAGGACAGTCTCCTGCAACTAATGAAAAA.